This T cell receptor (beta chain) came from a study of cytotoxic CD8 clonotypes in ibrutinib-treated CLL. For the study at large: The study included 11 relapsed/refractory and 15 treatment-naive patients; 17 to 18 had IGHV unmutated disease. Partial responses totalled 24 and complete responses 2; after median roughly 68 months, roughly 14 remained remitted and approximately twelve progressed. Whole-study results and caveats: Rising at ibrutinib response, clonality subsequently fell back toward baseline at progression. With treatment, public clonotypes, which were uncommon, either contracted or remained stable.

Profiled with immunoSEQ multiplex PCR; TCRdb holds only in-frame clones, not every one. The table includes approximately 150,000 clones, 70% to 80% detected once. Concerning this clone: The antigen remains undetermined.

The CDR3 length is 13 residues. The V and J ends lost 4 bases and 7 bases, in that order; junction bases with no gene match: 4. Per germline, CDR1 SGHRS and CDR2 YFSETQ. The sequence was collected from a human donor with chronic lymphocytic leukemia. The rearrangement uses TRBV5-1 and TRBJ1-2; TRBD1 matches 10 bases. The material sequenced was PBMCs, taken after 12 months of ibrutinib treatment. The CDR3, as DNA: TGCGCCAGCAGCCGGGGACAGGGGACTGGCTACACCTTC. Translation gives CASSRGQGTGYTF.